This TCR beta chain was sequenced during a study of control samples from healthy donors and cancer patients. Trimming at V came to 7 bases and at J to 5 bases, leaving 10 bases not matched to a gene. Germline loops: CDR1 SGHKS, CDR2 YYEKEE (reference sequence). CDR3 length: 14 residues. Generated by immunoSEQ multiplex PCR, the TCRdb table keeps only in-frame clones and is missing some. The sample holds about 94,000 clones; 90% are singletons and the top ten take 3.5% to 4.5%. Material: blood. The sequence came from a woman aged 18-35 years in good health. J is TRBJ2-3 and V is TRBV5-5; 7 bases align to TRBD1. Here the CDR3 DNA reads TGTGCCAGCGATATCGGACAGGCTCGAGATACGCAGTATTTT. Amino acids: CASDIGQARDTQYF.